This T cell receptor (beta chain) was documented in a study of PD-1 blockade in classical Hodgkin lymphoma. Relapses following autologous stem cell transplantation were seen in all patients, with brentuximab vedotin exposure varying. Using immunoSEQ multiplex PCR, the repertoire was profiled, and TCRdb retains in-frame clones only, with some absent. The table has fewer than 25,000 clones, roughly 80% seen once. This material consisted of peripheral blood mononuclear cells (PBMCs), taken before the second cycle of nivolumab. The TCR comes from a human donor with classical Hodgkin lymphoma.

The CDR3 region is CASGDFSRHTGELFF. The CDR3 DNA reads TGTGCCAGCGGGGACTTTAGCCGCCACACCGGGGAGCTGTTTTTT. The rearrangement links TRBV6-6 to TRBJ2-2, with D perhaps matching TRBD2 (6 bases). The CDR3 runs to 15 residues. Per the germline V gene, CDR1 is MNHNY and CDR2 is SVGAGI (reference sequence). V was clipped by 8 bases and J by 3 bases, with 16 bases between them.